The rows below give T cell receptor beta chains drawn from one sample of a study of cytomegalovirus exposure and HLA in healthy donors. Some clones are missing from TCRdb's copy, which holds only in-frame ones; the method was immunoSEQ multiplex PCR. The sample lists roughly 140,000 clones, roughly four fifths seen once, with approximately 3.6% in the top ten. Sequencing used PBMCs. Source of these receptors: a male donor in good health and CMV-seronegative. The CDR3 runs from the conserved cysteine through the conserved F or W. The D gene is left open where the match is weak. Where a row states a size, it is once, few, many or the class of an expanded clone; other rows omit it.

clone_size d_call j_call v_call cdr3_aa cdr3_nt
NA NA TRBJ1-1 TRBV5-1 CASSLVRDTEAFF TGCGCCAGCAGCTTGGTCAGGGACACTGAAGCTTTCTTT
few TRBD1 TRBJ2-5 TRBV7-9 CASSLDRGETQYF TGTGCCAGCAGCTTAGACAGGGGAGAGACCCAGTACTTC
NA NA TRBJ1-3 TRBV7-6 CASSLEVREAGNTIYF TGTGCCAGCAGCTTAGAGGTCAGGGAGGCTGGAAACACCATATATTTT
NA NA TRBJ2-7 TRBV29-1 CSVVPQGKGFGEQYF TGCAGCGTTGTCCCCCAGGGTAAAGGCTTTGGAGAGCAGTACTTC
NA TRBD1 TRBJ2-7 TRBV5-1 CASSFGGQGSFSYEQYF TGCGCCAGCAGCTTCGGGGGACAGGGCTCGTTTTCCTACGAGCAGTACTTC
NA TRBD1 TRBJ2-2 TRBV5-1 CASSLRSGGTGELFF TGCGCCAGCAGCTTGAGATCAGGGGGAACCGGGGAGCTGTTTTTT
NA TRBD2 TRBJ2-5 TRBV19 CASSIMGRGSGETQYF TGTGCCAGTAGTATCATGGGGCGGGGGAGTGGCGAGACCCAGTACTTC
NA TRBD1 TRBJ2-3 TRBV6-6 CASSYSRDRGPDTQYF TGTGCCAGCAGTTACTCGAGGGACAGGGGACCAGATACGCAGTATTTT
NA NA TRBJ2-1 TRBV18 CASSQPDSSGPYNEQFF TGTGCCAGCTCACAACCGGACTCGAGCGGGCCCTACAATGAGCAGTTCTTC
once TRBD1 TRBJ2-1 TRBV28 CASSPDRGLNNEQFF TGTGCCAGCAGTCCAGACAGGGGGCTTAATAATGAGCAGTTCTTC
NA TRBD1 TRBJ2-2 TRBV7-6 CASSPGTGSTGELFF TGTGCCAGCAGCCCCGGGACAGGGAGCACCGGGGAGCTGTTTTTT
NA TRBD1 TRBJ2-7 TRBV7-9 CASSAGQGAAYEQYF TGTGCCAGCAGCGCTGGACAGGGGGCAGCCTACGAGCAGTACTTC
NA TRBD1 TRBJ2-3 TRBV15 CATSPERGQGSYTQYF TGTGCCACCAGCCCCGAACGGGGACAGGGTAGTTATACGCAGTATTTT
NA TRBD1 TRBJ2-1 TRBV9 CASSGTGDREQFF TGTGCCAGCAGCGGGACAGGGGATAGAGAGCAGTTCTTC
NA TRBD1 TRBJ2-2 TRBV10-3 CAIRGQGTLSTGELFF TGTGCCATCAGGGGACAGGGGACCTTGAGTACCGGGGAGCTGTTTTTT
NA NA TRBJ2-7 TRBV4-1 CASSQLQRPAYEQYF TGCGCCAGCAGCCAACTACAGAGACCCGCTTACGAGCAGTACTTC
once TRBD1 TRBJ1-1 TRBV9 CASSPQGEVAFF TGTGCCAGCAGCCCTCAGGGGGAGGTGGCTTTCTTT
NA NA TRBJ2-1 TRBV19 CASKVGAGTTYNEQFF TGTGCCAGTAAGGTCGGGGCGGGAACGACCTACAATGAGCAGTTCTTC
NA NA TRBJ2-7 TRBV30 CAWSVGQPYEQYF TGTGCCTGGAGTGTCGGACAGCCCTACGAGCAGTACTTC
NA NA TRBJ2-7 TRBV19 CASSIWGGPSYEQYF TGTGCCAGTAGTATATGGGGGGGCCCCTCCTACGAGCAGTACTTC
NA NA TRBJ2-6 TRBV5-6 CASSLDVARPSGANVLTF TGTGCCAGCAGCTTGGACGTTGCCAGGCCCTCTGGGGCCAACGTCCTGACTTTC
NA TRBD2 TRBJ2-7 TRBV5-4 CASSLEGLAGGGEQYF TGTGCCAGCAGCTTGGAAGGACTAGCGGGAGGGGGGGAGCAGTACTTC
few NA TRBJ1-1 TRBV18 CASSLQVHQNTEAFF TGTGCCAGCTCCCTTCAGGTACATCAGAACACTGAAGCTTTCTTT
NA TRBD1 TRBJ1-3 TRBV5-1 CASSLAGTGLGNTIYF TGCGCCAGCAGCTTGGCAGGGACAGGGCTGGGAAACACCATATATTTT
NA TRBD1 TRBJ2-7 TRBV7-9 CASSEQGAVFYEQYF TGTGCCAGCAGCGAACAGGGGGCGGTTTTCTACGAGCAGTACTTC
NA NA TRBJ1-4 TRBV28 CASRAGVGEKLFF TGTGCCAGCCGGGCAGGGGTCGGGGAAAAACTGTTTTTT
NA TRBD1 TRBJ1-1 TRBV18 CASSLSTGTANTEAFF TGTGCCAGCTCACTGAGTACCGGGACAGCGAACACTGAAGCTTTCTTT
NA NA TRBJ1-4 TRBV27 CASSRVVNEKLFF TGTGCCAGCAGCAGGGTCGTTAATGAAAAACTGTTTTTT
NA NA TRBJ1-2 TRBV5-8 CASSQADTGYGYTF TGTGCCAGCAGCCAGGCTGACACCGGCTATGGCTACACCTTC
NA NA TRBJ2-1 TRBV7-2 CASSFFRGSYNEQFF TGTGCCAGCAGCTTCTTTAGAGGTTCCTACAATGAGCAGTTCTTC
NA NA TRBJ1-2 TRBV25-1 CASRQSGDNYGYTF TGTGCCAGCCGACAGTCTGGGGATAACTATGGCTACACCTTC
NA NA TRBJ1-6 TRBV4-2 CASSQSDGEGYSPLHF TGTGCCAGCAGCCAGTCCGACGGGGAGGGGTATTCACCCCTCCACTTT
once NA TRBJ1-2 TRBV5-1 CASSGTGDGYTF TGCGCCAGCAGCGGAACAGGTGACGGCTACACCTTC
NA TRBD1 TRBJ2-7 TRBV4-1 CASSQDGAGQGVYEQYF TGCGCCAGCAGCCAAGATGGGGCGGGACAGGGGGTTTACGAGCAGTACTTC
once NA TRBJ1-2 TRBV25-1 CASSAPPGQGDSNYGYTF TGTGCCAGCAGCGCCCCCCCCGGGCAGGGCGATTCCAACTATGGCTACACCTTC
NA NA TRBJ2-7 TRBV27 CASSLNGGYEQYF TGTGCCAGCAGTTTAAACGGGGGCTACGAGCAGTACTTC
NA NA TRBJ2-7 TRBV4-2 CASSQSDGFYEQYF TGTGCCAGCAGCCAAAGCGACGGATTCTACGAGCAGTACTTC
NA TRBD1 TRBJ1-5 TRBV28 CASSFSTGVQPQHF TGTGCCAGCAGTTTTAGTACAGGGGTTCAGCCCCAGCATTTT
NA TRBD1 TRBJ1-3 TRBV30 CAWRAGQAGNTIYF TGCGCCTGGAGGGCCGGACAGGCTGGAAACACCATATATTTT
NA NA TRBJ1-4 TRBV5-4 CASSSPIGSTNEKLFF TGTGCCAGCAGCTCCCCCATCGGGTCAACTAATGAAAAACTGTTTTTT
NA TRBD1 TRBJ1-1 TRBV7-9 CASSSRTGRNTEAFF TGTGCCAGCAGCTCCCGGACAGGGAGGAACACTGAAGCTTTCTTT
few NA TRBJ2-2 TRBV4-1 CASSQAGTPNTGELFF TGCGCCAGCAGCCAGGCCGGGACACCGAACACCGGGGAGCTGTTTTTT
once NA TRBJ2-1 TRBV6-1 CASSESGGLHNEQFF TGTGCCAGCAGTGAATCGGGTGGCCTCCACAATGAGCAGTTCTTC
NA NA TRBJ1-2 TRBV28 CASSFAGYGYTF TGTGCCAGCAGTTTTGCGGGCTATGGCTACACCTTC
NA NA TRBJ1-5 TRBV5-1 CASSDGRSQPQHF TGCGCCAGCAGCGACGGGAGGTCGCAGCCCCAGCATTTT
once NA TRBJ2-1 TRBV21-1 CASSKGDRGNEQFF TGTGCCAGCAGCAAAGGGGACAGGGGGAATGAGCAGTTCTTC
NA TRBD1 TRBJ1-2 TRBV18 CASSPNRDRANYGYTF TGTGCCAGCTCACCTAACCGGGACAGGGCTAACTATGGCTACACCTTC
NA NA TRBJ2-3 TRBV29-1 CSVALTDTQYF TGCAGCGTTGCACTTACAGATACGCAGTATTTT
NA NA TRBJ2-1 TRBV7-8 CASSWGSGANEQFF TGTGCCAGCAGCTGGGGCTCTGGGGCGAATGAGCAGTTCTTC
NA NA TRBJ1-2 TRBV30 CAWSVWDFHGYTF TGTGCCTGGAGTGTATGGGACTTCCATGGCTACACCTTC
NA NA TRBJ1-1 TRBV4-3 CASSQEAGTEAFF TGCGCCAGCAGCCAAGAGGCGGGCACTGAAGCTTTCTTT
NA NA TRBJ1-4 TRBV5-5 CASSYRVTVEKLFF TGTGCCAGCAGCTACAGGGTTACGGTCGAAAAACTGTTTTTT
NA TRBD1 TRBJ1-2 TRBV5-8 CASSLGQGSYHGYTF TGTGCCAGCAGCCTTGGACAGGGGAGTTATCATGGCTACACCTTC